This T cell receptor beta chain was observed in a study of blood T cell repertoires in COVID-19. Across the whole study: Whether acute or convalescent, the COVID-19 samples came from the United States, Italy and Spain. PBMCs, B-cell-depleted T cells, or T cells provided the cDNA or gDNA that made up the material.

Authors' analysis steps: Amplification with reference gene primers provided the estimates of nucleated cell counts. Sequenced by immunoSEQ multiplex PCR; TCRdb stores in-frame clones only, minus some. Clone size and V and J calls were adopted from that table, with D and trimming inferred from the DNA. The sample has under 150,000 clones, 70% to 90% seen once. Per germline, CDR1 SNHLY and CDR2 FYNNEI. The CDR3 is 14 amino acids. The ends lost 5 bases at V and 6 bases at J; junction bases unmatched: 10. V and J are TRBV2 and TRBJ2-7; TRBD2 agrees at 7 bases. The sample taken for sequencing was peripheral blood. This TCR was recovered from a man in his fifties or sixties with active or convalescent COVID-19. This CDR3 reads CASSLPGLPREQYF. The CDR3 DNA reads TGTGCCAGCAGTCTTCCGGGACTACCTCGCGAGCAGTACTTC.